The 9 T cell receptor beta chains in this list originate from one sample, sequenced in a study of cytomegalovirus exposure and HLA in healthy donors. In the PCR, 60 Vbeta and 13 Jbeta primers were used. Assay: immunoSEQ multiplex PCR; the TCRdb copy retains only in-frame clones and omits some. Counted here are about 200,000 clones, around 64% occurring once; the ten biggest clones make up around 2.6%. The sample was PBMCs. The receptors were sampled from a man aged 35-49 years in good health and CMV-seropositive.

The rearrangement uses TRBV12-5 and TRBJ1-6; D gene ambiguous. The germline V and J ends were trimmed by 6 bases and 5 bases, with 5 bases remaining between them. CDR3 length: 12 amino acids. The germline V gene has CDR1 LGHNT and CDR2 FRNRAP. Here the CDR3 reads CASGPDNSPLHF. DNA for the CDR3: TGTGCTAGTGGCCCGGATAATTCACCCCTCCACTTT.

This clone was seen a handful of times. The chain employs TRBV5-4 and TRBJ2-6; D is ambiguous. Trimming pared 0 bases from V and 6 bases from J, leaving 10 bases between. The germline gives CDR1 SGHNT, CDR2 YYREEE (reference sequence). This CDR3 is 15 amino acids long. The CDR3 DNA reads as TGTGCCAGCAGCTTGGGCCTGGCGGAGGCCAACGTCCTGACTTTC. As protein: CASSLGLAEANVLTF.

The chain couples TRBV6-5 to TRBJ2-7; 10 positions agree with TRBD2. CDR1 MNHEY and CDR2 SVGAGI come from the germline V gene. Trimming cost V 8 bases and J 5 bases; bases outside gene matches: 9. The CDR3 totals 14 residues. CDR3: CASGAAGGLNEQYF. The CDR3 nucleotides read TGTGCCAGCGGGGCAGCGGGGGGGCTTAACGAGCAGTACTTC.

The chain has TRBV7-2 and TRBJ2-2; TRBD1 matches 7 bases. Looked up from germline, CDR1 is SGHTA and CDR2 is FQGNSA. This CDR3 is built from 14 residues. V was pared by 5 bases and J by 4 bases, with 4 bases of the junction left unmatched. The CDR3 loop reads CASSANRGTGELFF. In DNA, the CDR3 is TGTGCCAGCAGCGCCAACAGGGGCACCGGGGAGCTGTTTTTT.

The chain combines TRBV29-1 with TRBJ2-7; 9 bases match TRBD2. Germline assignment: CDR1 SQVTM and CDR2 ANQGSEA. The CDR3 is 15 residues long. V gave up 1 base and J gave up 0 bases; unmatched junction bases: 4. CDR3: CSVEGAGGPSYEQYF. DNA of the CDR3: TGCAGCGTTGAAGGGGCGGGGGGGCCCTCCTACGAGCAGTACTTC.

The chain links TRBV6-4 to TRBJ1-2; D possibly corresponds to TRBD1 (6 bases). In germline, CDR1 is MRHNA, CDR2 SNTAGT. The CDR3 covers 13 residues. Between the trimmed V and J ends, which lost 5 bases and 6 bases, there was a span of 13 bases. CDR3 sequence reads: CASSLTGLDGYTF. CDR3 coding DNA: TGTGCCAGCAGTTTGACAGGTCTGGATGGCTACACCTTC.

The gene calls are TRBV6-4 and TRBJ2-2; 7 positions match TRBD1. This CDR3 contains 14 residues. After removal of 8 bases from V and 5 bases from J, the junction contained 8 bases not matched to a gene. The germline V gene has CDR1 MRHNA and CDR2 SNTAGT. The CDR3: CASQPLRGTGELFF. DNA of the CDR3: TGTGCCAGCCAACCACTCAGGGGGACCGGGGAGCTGTTTTTT.

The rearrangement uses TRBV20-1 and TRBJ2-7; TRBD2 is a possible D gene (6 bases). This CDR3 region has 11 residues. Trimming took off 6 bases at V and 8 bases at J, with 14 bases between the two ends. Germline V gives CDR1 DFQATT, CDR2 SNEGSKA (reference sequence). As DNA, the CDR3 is TGCAGTGCATCCCTAGCGTACCAGCAGTACTTC. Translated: CSASLAYQQYF.

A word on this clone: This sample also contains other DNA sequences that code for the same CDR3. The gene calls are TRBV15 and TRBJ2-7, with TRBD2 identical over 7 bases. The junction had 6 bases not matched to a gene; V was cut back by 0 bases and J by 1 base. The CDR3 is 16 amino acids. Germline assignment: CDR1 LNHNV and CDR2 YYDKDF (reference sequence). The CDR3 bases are TGTGCCACCAGCAGAGATCCGGGGGGTGGATCCTACGAGCAGTACTTC. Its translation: CATSRDPGGGSYEQYF.